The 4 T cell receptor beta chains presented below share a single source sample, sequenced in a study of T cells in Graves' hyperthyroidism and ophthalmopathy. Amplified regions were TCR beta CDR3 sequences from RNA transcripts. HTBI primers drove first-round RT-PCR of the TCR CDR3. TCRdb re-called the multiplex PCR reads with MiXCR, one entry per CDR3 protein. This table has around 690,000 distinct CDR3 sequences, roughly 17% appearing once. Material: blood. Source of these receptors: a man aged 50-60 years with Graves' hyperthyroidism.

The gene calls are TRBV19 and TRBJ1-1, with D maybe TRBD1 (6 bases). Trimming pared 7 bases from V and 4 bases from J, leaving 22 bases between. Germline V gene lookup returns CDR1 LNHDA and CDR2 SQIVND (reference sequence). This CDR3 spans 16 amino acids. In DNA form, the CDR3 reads TGTGCCAGTACCACTTTCGCGGGGGGCTGGGTCACTGAAGCTTTCTTT. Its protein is CASTTFAGGWVTEAFF.

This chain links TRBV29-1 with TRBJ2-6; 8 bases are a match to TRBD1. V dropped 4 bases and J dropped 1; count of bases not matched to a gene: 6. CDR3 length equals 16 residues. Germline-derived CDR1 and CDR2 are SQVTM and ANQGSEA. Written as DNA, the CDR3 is TGCAGCGTTGCCGGGACAGGATTATCTGGGGCCAACGTCCTGACTTTC. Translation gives CSVAGTGLSGANVLTF.

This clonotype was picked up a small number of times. The CDR3 region is CASSITSGLNNEQFF. The CDR3 region has the DNA TGCGCCAGCAGCATCACTAGCGGGCTTAACAATGAGCAGTTCTTC. V and J are TRBV5-1 and TRBJ2-1, with 9 nucleotides matching TRBD2. The germline CDR1 and CDR2 sequences are SGHRS and YFSETQ. V shed 4 bases and J 5 bases; nucleotides not matched to a gene: 7. This CDR3 region has 15 residues. Using reference TRBV5-1 and TRBJ2-1 for the parts outside the CDR3, the full variable domain is KAGVTQTPRYLIKTRGQQVTLSCSPISGHRSVSWYQQTPGQGLQFLFEYFSETQRNKGNFPGRFSGRQFSNSRSEMNVSTLELGDSALYLCASSITSGLNNEQFFGPGTRLTVL.

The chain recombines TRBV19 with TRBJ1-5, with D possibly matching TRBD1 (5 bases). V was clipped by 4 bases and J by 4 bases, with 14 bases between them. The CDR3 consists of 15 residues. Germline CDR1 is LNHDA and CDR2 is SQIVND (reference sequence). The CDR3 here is CASSNSRVGNQPQHF. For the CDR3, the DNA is TGTGCCAGTAGTAATTCCAGGGTTGGGAATCAGCCCCAGCATTTT.